This T cell receptor beta chain was identified in a study of T cells in Graves' hyperthyroidism and ophthalmopathy. This clonotype was recorded a few times. Amplified regions were TCR beta CDR3 sequences from RNA transcripts. HTBI primers were employed in a first-round RT-PCR of the TCR CDR3. TCRdb re-called the multiplex PCR reads with MiXCR, one entry per CDR3 protein. The data contain 300,000 to 450,000 distinct CDR3 sequences, 15% to 20% of them seen just once; the ten biggest clones take up around a third. The CDR3 consists of 13 residues. V was pared by 1 base and J by 1 base, with 7 bases between. Germline V gene lookup returns CDR1 DFQATT and CDR2 SNEGSKA (reference sequence).

The sample comprised blood. The rearrangement uses TRBV20-1 and TRBJ1-1; D is perhaps TRBD1 (5 bases). This TCR was recovered from a woman in her twenties or thirties with Graves' hyperthyroidism that later progressed to Graves' ophthalmopathy. The CDR3 sequence is CSARAGGNTEAFF. For the CDR3, the DNA is TGCAGTGCTAGAGCCGGGGGGAACACTGAAGCTTTCTTT.